This T cell receptor (beta chain) was identified during a study of shared clonotypes between healthy human individuals. Study-wide results and limits: Rarefaction curves obtained for sorted subsets showed sequencing incomplete despite large depth. Around 4.7% was the fraction of naive CD4 clonotypes found shared across several donors.

When replicate PCRs were run on sorted subsets, they used 150 to 250 ng DNA, about 31,000 T cell genomes. Repertoires were generated with immunoSEQ multiplex PCR, while TCRdb's copy carries only in-frame clones and drops some. The sample has about 2 million clones, just under 95% seen once. Note on this clone: The antigen is not known.

Naive-designated CD8 cells lacked CD45RO, were positively enriched for CCR7, and omitted terminally differentiated effector memory CD45RA+ cells. CDR3 length: 15 residues. Germline CDR1 reads MGHRA; CDR2 reads YSYEKL. Deletions cut 4 bases from V and 4 bases from J, with 16 bases between. The source material was naive CD8+ T cells sorted from blood. The V gene is TRBV4-1, the J gene TRBJ2-5; D might be TRBD2 (7 bases). This receptor was identified in a man younger than 35 in good health. The CDR3 DNA reads TGCGCCAGCAGCCTCTCGGGGGGAGGGGGAGAGACCCAGTACTTC. Encoded protein: CASSLSGGGGETQYF.